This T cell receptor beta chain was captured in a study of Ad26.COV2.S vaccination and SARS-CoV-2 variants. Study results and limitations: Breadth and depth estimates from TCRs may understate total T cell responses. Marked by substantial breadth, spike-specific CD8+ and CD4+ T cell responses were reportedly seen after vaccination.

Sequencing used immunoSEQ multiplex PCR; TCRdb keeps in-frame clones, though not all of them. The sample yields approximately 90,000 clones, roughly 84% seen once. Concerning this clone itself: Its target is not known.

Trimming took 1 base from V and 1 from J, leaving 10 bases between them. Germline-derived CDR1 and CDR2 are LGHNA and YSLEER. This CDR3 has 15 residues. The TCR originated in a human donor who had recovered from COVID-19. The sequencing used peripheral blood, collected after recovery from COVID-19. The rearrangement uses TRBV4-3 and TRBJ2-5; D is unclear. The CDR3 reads CASSQVMRRQETQYF. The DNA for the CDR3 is TGCGCCAGCAGCCAAGTCATGCGGCGCCAAGAGACCCAGTACTTC.